The clone carrying this TCR beta chain turned up a few times. Its antigen is as yet unknown. This sample stems from a study of T cells after yellow fever vaccination. Via MiXCR, TCRdb re-called the 5' RACE reads, giving one row per CDR3 protein. Here the sample spans 550,000 to 750,000 distinct CDR3 sequences, 13% being singletons. Notes on the study in general: Among all clonotypes, a small share was observed in both CD4 and CD8 compartments. Subsequent booster samples again held most clones from primary vaccination (96% CD4, just under 90% CD8). Abundant bulk-derived clonotypes could contaminate FACS-sorted repertoires.

Source: PBMCs, taken on the day of the yellow fever booster vaccination. The receptor was isolated from a man under 40 who received the YFV17D yellow fever vaccine.

CDR3 region: CASSLAGQGPTNEKLFF. As DNA, the CDR3 is TGTGCCAGCAGCTTAGCGGGACAGGGACCAACTAATGAAAAACTGTTTTTT. The genes are TRBV7-9 and TRBJ1-4; 9 bases fit TRBD1. J lost 0 bases, V lost 0 bases, and 2 bases had no gene match. Germline lookup yields CDR1 SEHNR and CDR2 FQNEAQ (reference sequence). CDR3 length: 17 residues.